The table lists the clone carrying this T cell receptor beta chain with many counts. Time point meaning: newly diagnosed GD, antithyroid drugs for less than 3 months. Construction of the TCR library relied on RNA isolated from PBMCs. The data stem from a study of regulatory T cells in long-lasting Graves disease. iRepertoire HTBI primers and Arm-PCR of CDR3 regions built TCR beta libraries. TCRdb processed the multiplex PCR reads anew with MiXCR; each CDR3 protein has one entry. The table shows 350,000 to 500,000 distinct CDR3 sequences, with around 15% occurring only once. V lost 5 bases and J 11 bases, leaving 19 bases between the germline ends. CDR3 size: 14 residues. Germline CDR1 reads MNHNS; CDR2 reads SASEGT. This same sample was also taken into another study, of T cells in Graves' hyperthyroidism and ophthalmopathy.

The source was peripheral blood mononuclear cells (PBMCs), collected at new diagnosis, from a patient treated with antithyroid drugs. The V call is TRBV6-1, the J call TRBJ2-1; D is perhaps TRBD2 (7 bases). The sequence was collected from a woman aged 45-65 years with Graves disease. CDR3 loop: CASSKGEGPSKQFF. CDR3 DNA: TGTGCCAGCAGTAAGGGGGAGGGTCCTTCAAAGCAGTTCTTC.